The T cell receptor (beta chain) described here comes from a study of cytomegalovirus exposure and HLA in healthy donors. Study-wide findings and caveats: The study found most TCR sequences rare, yet found some public TCRs in many donors. Subsequent analysis showed first-cohort TCR clusters tending to co-occur in 120 or so validation repertoires.

The assay was immunoSEQ multiplex PCR, and TCRdb's table has in-frame clones only and misses some. The data show over 110,000 clones, with less than 90% seen just once and about 2.7% held by the top ten. With 2 bases removed from V and 0 bases from J, the gap between germline ends came to 19 bases. This CDR3 contains 18 residues. Germline V gene sequence: CDR1 SNHLY, CDR2 FYNNEI. For this clone: The antigen remains undetermined.

This TCR derives from a man younger than 30 in good health and CMV-seronegative. V is TRBV2 and J is TRBJ1-2; D is perhaps TRBD1 (5 bases). The sample was PBMCs. The CDR3 DNA sequence: TGTGCCAGCAGTGAATTTTTCCCAGGGAATGGTCCTAACTATGGCTACACCTTC. It yields the protein CASSEFFPGNGPNYGYTF.